The 27 T cell receptor beta chains below come from one sample, sequenced in a study of cytomegalovirus exposure and HLA in healthy donors. The PCR had 60 Vbeta and 13 Jbeta primers. Repertoires were generated with immunoSEQ multiplex PCR, while TCRdb's copy carries only in-frame clones and drops some. In the table there are about 50,000 clones, about three quarters of which are singletons. Sequencing was done on a sample of PBMCs. All receptors come from a woman between 35 and 50 years old in good health and CMV-seropositive.

The J gene is TRBJ2-5, the V gene TRBV14; TRBD2 matches at 9 bases. The V and J ends lost 4 bases and 2 bases, in that order; junction bases with no gene match: 5. This CDR3 has 15 amino acids. Looked up from germline, CDR1 is SGHDN and CDR2 is FVKESK. Written as DNA, the CDR3 is TGTGCCAGCAGCCGGCTCAGCGGGGGGCAAGAGACCCAGTACTTC. This gives the protein CASSRLSGGQETQYF.

V usage is TRBV5-1 and J usage is TRBJ2-5, with no clear D. Trimming shortened V by 4 bases and J by 5 bases, and 9 bases separated the two germline ends. This CDR3 is built from 12 residues. The V gene's germline CDR1 is SGHRS and CDR2 YFSETQ. The CDR3: CASSPSLETQYF. The CDR3 coding sequence is TGCGCCAGCAGCCCGTCACTGGAGACCCAGTACTTC.

The chain couples TRBV19 to TRBJ1-1; D not certain. The CDR3 totals 14 residues. Germline V gene lookup returns CDR1 LNHDA and CDR2 SQIVND (reference sequence). The V end was cut by 4 bases, the J end by 1 base, with 10 bases between. CDR3 DNA sequence: TGTGCCAGTAGTACCCGAGGTGCGAACACTGAAGCTTTCTTT. It translates to CASSTRGANTEAFF.

This chain joins TRBV6-4 and TRBJ2-7, with a tentative D call TRBD2 (6 bases). Germline V gene lookup returns CDR1 MRHNA and CDR2 SNTAGT. With 6 bases removed from V and 1 base from J, the gap between germline ends came to 16 bases. The CDR3 loop spans 15 amino acids. In DNA form, the CDR3 reads TGTGCCAGCAGGACAGTAGGAGGGCAGTCCTACGAGCAGTACTTC. Its protein is CASRTVGGQSYEQYF.

V and J are TRBV7-2 and TRBJ2-5; the match to TRBD2 covers 10 bases. The CDR3 length is 16 residues. Germline trimming cut 5 bases from V and 2 bases from J; bases unmatched to any gene: 8. Germline V lookup: CDR1 SGHTA, CDR2 FQGNSA. As DNA, the CDR3 is TGTGCCAGCAGCCATCCAACTAGCGGGGTTCAAGAGACCCAGTACTTC. It codes for CASSHPTSGVQETQYF.

The genes are TRBV5-1 and TRBJ2-5, with D tentatively TRBD2 (5 bases). Per germline, CDR1 SGHRS and CDR2 YFSETQ. V was pared by 1 base and J by 5 bases, with 9 bases between. The CDR3 contains 13 residues. CDR3 DNA sequence: TGCGCCAGCAGCTTGAGTGGGGAGGAGACCCAGTACTTC. It is translated as CASSLSGEETQYF.

The V call is TRBV5-4, the J call TRBJ1-5, with D unresolved. Between the trimmed V and J ends, which lost 0 bases and 5 bases, there was a span of 24 bases. The CDR3 runs to 19 residues. CDR1 and CDR2 from the germline V gene are SGHNT and YYREEE (reference sequence). CDR3 sequence: CASSLDPPTGGLMDQPQHF. In DNA form, the CDR3 reads TGTGCCAGCAGCTTGGACCCTCCGACGGGCGGGTTGATGGATCAGCCCCAGCATTTT.

The chain carries TRBV6-6 and TRBJ2-7; D is undetermined. The V gene lost 6 bases and the J gene lost 0 bases, with 15 bases spanning the gap. The CDR3 length is 15 residues. Germline CDR1 is MNHNY and CDR2 is SVGAGI (reference sequence). CDR3 amino acids: CASRTGTTSSYEQYF. CDR3 DNA: TGTGCCAGCAGAACTGGTACCACCTCCTCCTACGAGCAGTACTTC.

The gene calls are TRBV2 and TRBJ2-5; 8 bases map to TRBD2. CDR3 length: 11 residues. Germline CDR1 and CDR2: SNHLY and FYNNEI. With V trimmed by 11 bases and J by 5 bases, 4 bases remained unmatched. Written as DNA, the CDR3 is TGTGCCGGGGGACTAGGGGAGACCCAGTACTTC. As protein: CAGGLGETQYF.

The rearrangement links TRBV6-5 to TRBJ1-5; 10 bases fit TRBD1. The CDR3 runs 14 residues. After removal of 5 bases from V and 7 bases from J, the junction contained 5 bases not matched to a gene. From germline, CDR1 is MNHEY and CDR2 SVGAGI. The CDR3 sequence: CASSETGGGQPQHF. DNA of the CDR3: TGTGCCAGCAGTGAGACAGGGGGCGGACAGCCCCAGCATTTT.

CDR3 sequence (DNA): TGTGCCAGCAGCTCGATGGTGGGTGTACAAGTCCGGTATCGGGAACCCCTCCACTTT. This sequence encodes CASSSMVGVQVRYREPLHF. This chain links TRBV5-8 with TRBJ1-6; D call uncertain. The CDR3 totals 19 residues. The V end was cut by 3 bases, the J end by 12 bases, with 31 bases between. Germline V gene sequence: CDR1 SGHTS, CDR2 YDEGEE.

This clone came up a few times. The chain recombines TRBV15 with TRBJ1-6; TRBD1 is a possible D gene (6 bases). This CDR3 contains 16 residues. V was shortened by 0 bases and J by 9 bases, with 15 bases between the two germline ends. Looked up from germline, CDR1 is LNHNV and CDR2 is YYDKDF (reference sequence). This CDR3 reads CATSRDRAGASSPLHF. The DNA for the CDR3 is TGTGCCACCAGCAGAGATCGGGCAGGGGCGAGTTCACCCCTCCACTTT.

V gene TRBV5-1 combines with J gene TRBJ2-7; a weak D match, TRBD1 (5 bases). Deletions cut 0 bases from V and 5 bases from J, with 12 bases between. Germline V CDR1 and CDR2: SGHRS, YFSETQ. The CDR3 has 14 amino acids. CDR3 protein: CASSLAQGWDEQYF. CDR3 bases: TGCGCCAGCAGCTTGGCTCAGGGTTGGGACGAGCAGTACTTC.

V is TRBV2 and J is TRBJ2-4; D is possibly TRBD1 (6 bases). This CDR3 has 13 residues. The germline V gene has CDR1 SNHLY and CDR2 FYNNEI. The V gene lost 2 bases and the J gene lost 6 bases, with 8 bases spanning the gap. CDR3 in amino acids: CASSEPRGNIQYF. DNA for the CDR3: TGTGCCAGCAGTGAACCCAGGGGAAACATTCAGTACTTC.

This chain joins TRBV11-2 and TRBJ2-3; TRBD2 aligns across 7 bases. V trimming: 4 bases; J trimming: 0 bases; junction bases outside the gene matches: 10. The CDR3 is 17 amino acids. Looked up from germline, CDR1 is SGHAT and CDR2 is FQNNGV. The CDR3 reads CASSSEVLAQSTDTQYF. For the CDR3, the DNA is TGTGCCAGCAGCTCCGAGGTACTAGCGCAGAGCACAGATACGCAGTATTTT. The full variable domain, completed using reference TRBV11-2 and TRBJ2-3, is EAGVAQSPRYKIIEKRQSVAFWCNPISGHATLYWYQQILGQGPKLLIQFQNNGVVDDSQLPKDRFSAERLKGVDSTLKIQPAKLEDSAVYLCASSSEVLAQSTDTQYFGPGTRLTVL.

The chain carries TRBV6-6 and TRBJ1-1; possibly TRBD1 for D (5 bases). Germline V CDR1 and CDR2: MNHNY, SVGAGI (reference sequence). This CDR3 contains 13 residues. Trimming removed 2 bases at V and 5 bases at J, with 9 bases between. This CDR3 reads CASSYGRGTEAFF. CDR3 DNA: TGTGCCAGCAGTTACGGGCGGGGGACTGAAGCTTTCTTT.

The V and J genes are TRBV11-2 and TRBJ1-2; 7 bases fit TRBD1. The length of the CDR3 is 15 residues. The V and J ends lost 5 bases and 8 bases, in that order; junction bases with no gene match: 14. Germline CDR1 reads SGHAT; CDR2 reads FQNNGV. This CDR3 reads CASSPERNAGGGYTF. DNA of the CDR3: TGTGCCAGCAGCCCCGAGAGAAACGCAGGGGGAGGCTACACCTTC.

The rearrangement uses TRBV11-2 and TRBJ1-2; no firm D call. From germline, CDR1 is SGHAT and CDR2 FQNNGV. This CDR3 contains 12 residues. The V end lost 0 bases, the J end lost 5 bases, and 4 bases lay between the germline ends. The CDR3 DNA reads as TGTGCCAGCAGCTTAGATCGGTATGGCTACACCTTC. Its translation: CASSLDRYGYTF.

For the CDR3, the DNA is TGTGCCAGCAGCGTAGTGGGGACAGGAAGCGCCTATGGCTACACCTTC. Translating it yields CASSVVGTGSAYGYTF. The chain carries TRBV9 and TRBJ1-2, with TRBD1 matching 8 bases. The CDR3 length is 16 residues. The germline V gene has CDR1 SGDLS and CDR2 YYNGEE. The V and J ends lost 0 bases and 4 bases, in that order; junction bases with no gene match: 8. Full variable domain (missing parts from reference TRBV9 and TRBJ1-2): DSGVTQTPKHLITATGQRVTLRCSPRSGDLSVYWYQQSLDQGLQFLIQYYNGEERAKGNILERFSAQQFPDLHSELNLSSLELGDSALYFCASSVVGTGSAYGYTFGSGTRLTVV.

The J gene is TRBJ1-3, the V gene TRBV21-1. TRBV21-1 is reported as a pseudogene. This CDR3 has 14 residues. In nucleotides, the CDR3 is TGTGCCAGCAGGCGGGGGATCTCTGGAAACACCATATATTTT. Translation: CASRRGISGNTIYF.

The genes are TRBV7-2 and TRBJ2-2, with a possible D match to TRBD2 (6 bases). Looked up from germline, CDR1 is SGHTA and CDR2 is FQGNSA. This CDR3 has 15 residues. V lost 5 bases to trimming and J lost 4 bases, with 14 bases between them. CDR3 coding DNA: TGTGCCAGCAGCCCGCCGGGGGTTAGCACCGGGGAGCTGTTTTTT. Protein sequence: CASSPPGVSTGELFF.

The chain links TRBV29-1 to TRBJ2-3, with 8 bases that match TRBD2. This CDR3 region has 14 residues. Germline-derived CDR1 and CDR2 are SQVTM and ANQGSEA. V was clipped by 6 bases and J by 2 bases; unmatched bases: 7. CDR3 residues: CSVGGALHTDTQYF. CDR3 bases: TGCAGCGTCGGGGGGGCCCTCCACACAGATACGCAGTATTTT.

In its sample, this clone was seen a few times. The chain links TRBV6-5 to TRBJ2-5, with TRBD1 identical over 8 bases. This CDR3 has 15 residues. The junction had 12 bases not matched to a gene; V was cut back by 5 bases and J by 7 bases. The V gene's germline CDR1 is MNHEY and CDR2 SVGAGI. The CDR3 loop reads CASSNRGSYPGTQYF. In nucleotides, the CDR3 is TGTGCCAGCAGTAACAGGGGGTCATATCCAGGGACCCAGTACTTC.

This clone has just one count. The rearrangement links TRBV11-2 to TRBJ1-3; D might be TRBD1 (6 bases). CDR1 and CDR2 (germline): SGHAT, FQNNGV. The CDR3 extends over 14 amino acids. Trimming removed 4 bases at V and 0 bases at J, with 7 bases between. CDR3 loop: CASSYRDSGNTIYF. DNA of the CDR3: TGTGCCAGCAGCTACAGGGACTCTGGAAACACCATATATTTT.

The rearrangement links TRBV5-4 to TRBJ2-2; TRBD2 matches at 9 bases. The CDR3 is 16 residues long. The V gene's germline CDR1 is SGHNT and CDR2 YYREEE (reference sequence). Losses at the gene ends were 0 bases for V and 5 bases for J; bases not matched to a gene: 5. The CDR3 DNA follows: TGTGCCAGCAGCTTGGAGGGACTAGCTTTAACCGGGGAGCTGTTTTTT. Protein product: CASSLEGLALTGELFF.

V usage is TRBV7-3 and J usage is TRBJ1-1; possible D gene TRBD1, 6 bases. V was pared by 3 bases and J by 1 base, with 9 bases between. The CDR3 is 14 amino acids. Germline lookup yields CDR1 SGHTA and CDR2 FQGTGA. The CDR3 coding sequence is TGTGCCAGCAGCTTGCAGGGGCGGAACACTGAAGCTTTCTTT. It specifies CASSLQGRNTEAFF.

This rearrangement joins TRBV19 to TRBJ2-3, with a weak D call TRBD1 (5 bases). The CDR3 sequence is 12 residues long. With 7 bases removed from V and 4 bases from J, the gap between germline ends came to 9 bases. Germline CDR1 reads LNHDA; CDR2 reads SQIVND (reference sequence). CDR3 protein: CASNQGPDTQYF. Here the CDR3 DNA reads TGTGCCAGTAATCAGGGCCCAGATACGCAGTATTTT. The variable domain in full, completed from reference TRBV19 and TRBJ2-3, reads DGGITQSPKYLFRKEGQNVTLSCEQNLNHDAMYWYRQDPGQGLRLIYYSQIVNDFQKGDIAEGYSVSREKKESFPLTVTSAQKNPTAFYLCASNQGPDTQYFGPGTRLTVL.